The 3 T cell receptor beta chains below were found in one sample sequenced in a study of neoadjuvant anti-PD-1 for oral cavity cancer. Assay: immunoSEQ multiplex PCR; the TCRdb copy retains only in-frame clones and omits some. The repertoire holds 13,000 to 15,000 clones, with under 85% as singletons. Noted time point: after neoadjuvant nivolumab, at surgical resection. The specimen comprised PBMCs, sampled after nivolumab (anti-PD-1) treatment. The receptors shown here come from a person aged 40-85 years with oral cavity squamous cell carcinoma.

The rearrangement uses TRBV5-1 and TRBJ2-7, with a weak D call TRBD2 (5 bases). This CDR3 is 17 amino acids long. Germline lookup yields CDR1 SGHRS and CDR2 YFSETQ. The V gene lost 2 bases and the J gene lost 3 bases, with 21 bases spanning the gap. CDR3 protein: CASSFIPGKGFNYEQYF. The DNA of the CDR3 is TGCGCCAGCAGCTTTATTCCCGGGAAGGGTTTTAACTACGAGCAGTACTTC.

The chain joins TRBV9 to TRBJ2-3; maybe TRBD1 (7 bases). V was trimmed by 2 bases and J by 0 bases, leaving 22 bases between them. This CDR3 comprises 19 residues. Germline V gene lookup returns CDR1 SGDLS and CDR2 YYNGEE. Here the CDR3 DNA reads TGTGCCAGCAGCGTCTGGACAGGAACTAGCTCCTCTAGCACAGATACGCAGTATTTT. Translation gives CASSVWTGTSSSSTDTQYF.

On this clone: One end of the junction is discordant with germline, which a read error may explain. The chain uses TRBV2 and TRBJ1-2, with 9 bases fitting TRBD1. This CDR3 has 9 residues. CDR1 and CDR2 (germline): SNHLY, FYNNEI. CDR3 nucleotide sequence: TGTGCCAGCAGGGACAGGGGAGGTTTC. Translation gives CASRDRGGF. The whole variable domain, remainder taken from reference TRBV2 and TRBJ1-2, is EPEVTQTPSHQVTQMGQEVILRCVPISNHLYFYWYRQILGQKVEFLVSFYNNEISEKSEIFDDQFSVERPDGSNFTLKIRSTKLEDSAMYFCASRDRGGFGSGTRLTVV.